Listed here is a single TCR beta chain. This sample stems from a study of T cells after yellow fever vaccination. The 5'RACE template-switching step produced TCR cDNA and added a universal primer site and UMIs. TCRdb re-called the 5' RACE reads through MiXCR, storing one row per CDR3 protein. The sample carries 110,000 to 150,000 distinct CDR3 sequences, under 8% recorded once. The CDR3 consists of 13 residues. V gave up 5 bases and J gave up 5 bases, with 10 bases separating them. From germline, CDR1 is SGHNT and CDR2 YYREEE (reference sequence). The rearrangement joins TRBV5-4 to TRBJ2-2, with D hard to call. Material: CD4+ T cells sorted from PBMCs, obtained 10 days after the yellow fever booster vaccination. This receptor was obtained from a young man who received the YFV17D yellow fever vaccine. In DNA, the CDR3 is TGTGCCAGCAGTTCCTTCGGTACCGGGGAGCTGTTTTTT. Translated: CASSSFGTGELFF.